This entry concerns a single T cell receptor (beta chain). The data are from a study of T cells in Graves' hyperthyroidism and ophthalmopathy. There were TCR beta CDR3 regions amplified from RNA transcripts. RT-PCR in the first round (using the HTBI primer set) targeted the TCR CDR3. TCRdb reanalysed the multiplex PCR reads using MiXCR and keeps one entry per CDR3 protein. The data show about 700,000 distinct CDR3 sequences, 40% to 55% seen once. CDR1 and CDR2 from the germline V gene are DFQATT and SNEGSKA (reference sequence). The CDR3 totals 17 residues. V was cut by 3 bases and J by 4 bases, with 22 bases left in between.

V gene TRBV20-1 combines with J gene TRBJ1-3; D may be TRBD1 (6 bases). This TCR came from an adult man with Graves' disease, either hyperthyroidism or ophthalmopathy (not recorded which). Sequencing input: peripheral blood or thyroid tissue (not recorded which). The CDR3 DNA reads TGCAGTGCTAGTGACGGACTAGCGGGGGGGCCCGGAAACACCATATATTTT. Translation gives CSASDGLAGGPGNTIYF.